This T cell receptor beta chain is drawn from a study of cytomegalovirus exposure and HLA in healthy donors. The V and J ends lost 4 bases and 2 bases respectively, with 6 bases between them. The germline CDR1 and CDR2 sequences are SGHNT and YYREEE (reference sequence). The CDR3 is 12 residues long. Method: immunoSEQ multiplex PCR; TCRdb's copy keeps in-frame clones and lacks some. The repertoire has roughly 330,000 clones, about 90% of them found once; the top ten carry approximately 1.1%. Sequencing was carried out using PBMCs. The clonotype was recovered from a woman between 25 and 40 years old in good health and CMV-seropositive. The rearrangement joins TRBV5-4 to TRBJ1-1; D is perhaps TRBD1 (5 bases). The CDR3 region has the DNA TGTGCCAGCAGCCAGGGAAACACTGAAGCTTTCTTT. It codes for CASSQGNTEAFF.